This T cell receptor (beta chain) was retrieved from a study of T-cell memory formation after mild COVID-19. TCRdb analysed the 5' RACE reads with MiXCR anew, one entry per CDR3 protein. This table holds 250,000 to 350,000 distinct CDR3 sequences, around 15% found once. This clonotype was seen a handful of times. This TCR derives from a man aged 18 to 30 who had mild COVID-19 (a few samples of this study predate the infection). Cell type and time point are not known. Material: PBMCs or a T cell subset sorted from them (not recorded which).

The CDR3 loop reads CASARGVVEQFF. Written as DNA, the CDR3 is TGTGCCAGCGCGCGGGGGGTCGTTGAGCAGTTCTTC. This chain links TRBV7-9 with TRBJ2-1; 8 bases are shared with TRBD2. The CDR3 totals 12 residues. Germline V CDR1 and CDR2: SEHNR, FQNEAQ (reference sequence). Germline trimming cut 8 bases from V and 9 bases from J; bases unmatched to any gene: 6.